Each of the 24 T cell receptor beta chains below was sequenced from the same sample in a study of response to subunit inactivated influenza vaccine. Each CDR3 protein is one row after TCRdb ran MiXCR on the RT-PCR reads. The table records hundreds of thousands of distinct CDR3 sequences, about 15% of them present only once. Sample: PBMCs from blood, taken 14 to 15 days before vaccination. The receptors shown here come from a middle-aged man who received an inactivated influenza vaccine.

This clonotype has just a few counts. The chain links TRBV6-5 to TRBJ2-7; no firm D call. The CDR3 covers 14 residues. Germline V gene sequence: CDR1 MNHEY, CDR2 SVGAGI. Trimming removed 0 bases at V and 4 bases at J, with 10 bases between. The CDR3 bases are TGTGCCAGCAGTTACTCGTTCCGGGTGTACGAGCAGTACTTC. Translating gives CASSYSFRVYEQYF.

This clonotype was counted only a few times. The chain is built from TRBV6-1 and TRBJ2-5, with D possibly being TRBD2 (5 bases). From germline, CDR1 is MNHNS and CDR2 SASEGT. Between the trimmed V and J ends, which lost 6 bases and 4 bases, there was a span of 15 bases. This CDR3 has 14 amino acids. CDR3 DNA sequence: TGTGCCAGCAGACGAACCGGGAAACGAGAGACCCAGTACTTC. It is translated as CASRRTGKRETQYF.

Only a few counts were recorded for this clonotype. The chain has TRBV6-2 or TRBV6-3 and TRBJ2-3; D remains ambiguous. The CDR3 is made up of 15 amino acids. Germline CDR1 and CDR2: MNHEY and SVGEGT. Trimming took 2 bases from V and 3 from J, leaving 12 bases between them. The CDR3 spells CASSYRDLRTDTQYF. As DNA, the CDR3 is TGTGCCAGCAGTTACAGGGATTTGAGGACAGATACGCAGTATTTT.

This clonotype has ten or more counts. The chain uses TRBV20-1 and TRBJ2-7; possible D gene TRBD1, 5 bases. The CDR3 has 13 amino acids. V lost 3 bases and J lost 4, with 13 bases in between. Per the germline V gene, CDR1 is DFQATT and CDR2 is SNEGSKA (reference sequence). CDR3 protein: CSASAGAAYEQYF. CDR3 nucleotides: TGCAGTGCTAGTGCTGGGGCGGCTTACGAGCAGTACTTC.

This clonotype has a count of ten or more. The chain uses TRBV20-1 and TRBJ2-5, with D possibly being TRBD1 (5 bases). Between the trimmed V and J ends, which lost 2 bases and 5 bases, there was a span of 9 bases. CDR3 size: 12 residues. CDR1 DFQATT and CDR2 SNEGSKA come from the germline V gene (reference sequence). CDR3: CSARFRAETQYF. In nucleotides, the CDR3 is TGCAGTGCTAGATTCAGGGCTGAGACCCAGTACTTC.

This chain joins TRBV20-1 and TRBJ2-7; D perhaps matches TRBD1 (5 bases). Per germline, CDR1 DFQATT and CDR2 SNEGSKA (reference sequence). The V end lost 4 bases, the J end lost 9 bases, and 22 bases lay between the germline ends. The CDR3 loop spans 14 amino acids. The CDR3 loop reads CSATSQGFLPGQYF. CDR3 nucleotide sequence: TGCAGTGCTACTTCGCAGGGTTTTCTACCGGGGCAGTACTTC.

The V gene is TRBV20-1, the J gene TRBJ2-1; 7 bases fit TRBD1. The junction had 4 bases not matched to a gene; V was cut back by 5 bases and J by 3 bases. Germline CDR1 DFQATT, CDR2 SNEGSKA (reference sequence). This CDR3 contains 13 residues. The CDR3 protein is CSAPGQSYNEQFF. The DNA of the CDR3 is TGCAGTGCTCCGGGACAGAGCTACAATGAGCAGTTCTTC.

This clonotype showed up just a few times. V and J are TRBV29-1 and TRBJ2-5; D may be TRBD1 (5 bases). The CDR3 is 14 residues long. V gave up 2 bases and J gave up 7 bases, with 17 bases separating them. From germline, CDR1 is SQVTM and CDR2 ANQGSEA. The CDR3 nucleotides read TGCAGCGTTGAAAAGGTCGGCAGGGATGGGACCCAGTACTTC. It yields the protein CSVEKVGRDGTQYF.

This clonotype was observed a few times. The chain combines TRBV11-2 with TRBJ2-7, with 7 bases that match TRBD2. This CDR3 is built from 13 residues. Losses at the gene ends were 5 bases for V and 8 bases for J; bases not matched to a gene: 9. Germline V lookup: CDR1 SGHAT, CDR2 FQNNGV. CDR3 DNA: TGTGCCAGCAGCAACCGAGGCGGGGGTAAGCAGTACTTC. It codes for CASSNRGGGKQYF. Variable domain in full (rest from reference TRBV11-2 and TRBJ2-7): EAGVAQSPRYKIIEKRQSVAFWCNPISGHATLYWYQQILGQGPKLLIQFQNNGVVDDSQLPKDRFSAERLKGVDSTLKIQPAKLEDSAVYLCASSNRGGGKQYFGPGTRLTVT.

CDR3 region: CASSLHRGELFF. CDR3 DNA sequence: TGTGCCAGCAGCTTGCACAGAGGGGAGCTGTTTTTT. The chain is built from TRBV5-4 and TRBJ2-2; D unresolved. The CDR3 runs to 12 residues. Germline assignment: CDR1 SGHNT and CDR2 YYREEE (reference sequence). V was trimmed by 1 base and J by 8 bases, leaving 6 bases between them. The full variable domain, with the rest looked up from reference TRBV5-4 and TRBJ2-2, is ETGVTQSPTHLIKTRGQQVTLRCSSQSGHNTVSWYQQALGQGPQFIFQYYREEENGRGNFPPRFSGLQFPNYSSELNVNALELDDSALYLCASSLHRGELFFGEGSRLTVL.

This clonotype has ten or more counts. The V call is TRBV20-1, the J call TRBJ2-7, with 7 bases that match TRBD1. The CDR3 totals 14 residues. Germline CDR1 reads DFQATT; CDR2 reads SNEGSKA (reference sequence). Trimming cost V 5 bases and J 7 bases; bases outside gene matches: 14. CDR3 region: CSAWTNRGKDEQYF. In nucleotides, the CDR3 is TGCAGTGCTTGGACGAACAGGGGAAAAGATGAGCAGTACTTC.

DNA of the CDR3: TGCAGCGTTGTCCAGAGCTCCTACGAGCAGTACTTC. Residues: CSVVQSSYEQYF. V gene TRBV29-1 combines with J gene TRBJ2-7, with D hard to call. Germline V gene lookup returns CDR1 SQVTM and CDR2 ANQGSEA. V lost 4 bases to trimming and J lost 0 bases, with 7 bases between them. The CDR3 extends over 12 amino acids.

The chain has TRBV20-1 and TRBJ2-3; D gene unclear. The CDR3 length is 13 residues. Deletions cut 0 bases from V and 6 bases from J, with 10 bases between. Germline CDR1 is DFQATT and CDR2 is SNEGSKA (reference sequence). CDR3 nucleotide sequence: TGCAGTGCTAGAGATTCCGGTCGGGATACGCAGTATTTT. Amino acid sequence: CSARDSGRDTQYF.

In its sample, this clonotype was seen a few times. This chain connects TRBV15 to TRBJ2-2; D gene uncertain. Germline loops: CDR1 LNHNV, CDR2 YYDKDF (reference sequence). The CDR3 has 12 amino acids. Trimming pared 1 base from V and 6 bases from J, leaving 3 bases between. The CDR3 protein is CATSRASGELFF. The CDR3 DNA is TGTGCCACCAGCAGAGCCTCCGGGGAGCTGTTTTTT.

This clonotype showed up many times. The chain recombines TRBV20-1 with TRBJ2-1; 9 bases align to TRBD2. This CDR3 has 14 amino acids. Germline V gene sequence: CDR1 DFQATT, CDR2 SNEGSKA (reference sequence). V was clipped by 0 bases and J by 12 bases; unmatched bases: 9. The CDR3 region is CSARDRVAGVLQFF. CDR3 DNA sequence: TGCAGTGCTAGAGATCGGGTAGCGGGGGTTTTGCAGTTCTTC.

This chain connects TRBV4-2 to TRBJ2-2; 8 nucleotides line up with TRBD2. With 3 bases clipped from V and 7 bases from J, the junction kept 16 bases outside the gene matches. The CDR3 totals 18 residues. CDR1 LGHNA and CDR2 YNFKEQ come from the germline V gene. The CDR3 here is CASSQDGLGAGVNGELFF. The CDR3 region has the DNA TGTGCCAGCAGCCAGGATGGGTTGGGAGCGGGAGTAAACGGGGAGCTGTTTTTT.

The chain recombines TRBV7-3 with TRBJ2-1; possible D gene TRBD1, 6 bases. Trimming removed 3 bases from V and 6 bases from J, with 15 bases in between. Looked up from germline, CDR1 is SGHTA and CDR2 is FQGTGA. The CDR3 sequence is 15 residues long. The DNA of the CDR3 is TGTGCCAGCAGCTTGGGGGCGGTCATCGGCAATGAGCAGTTCTTC. This translates into CASSLGAVIGNEQFF. The entire variable domain, with the rest obtained from reference TRBV7-3 and TRBJ2-1, is as follows: GAGVSQTPSNKVTEKGKYVELRCDPISGHTALYWYRQSLGQGPEFLIYFQGTGAADDSGLPNDRFFAVRPEGSVSTLKIQRTERGDSAVYLCASSLGAVIGNEQFFGPGTRLTVL.

The genes are TRBV20-1 and TRBJ2-7; the D gene is possibly TRBD2 (5 bases). CDR1 and CDR2 from the germline V gene are DFQATT and SNEGSKA (reference sequence). Trimming cost V 6 bases and J 6 bases, with 15 bases left between them. This CDR3 comprises 12 residues. This CDR3 is CSAPVSAVEQYF. CDR3 sequence (DNA): TGCAGTGCACCTGTCTCAGCGGTCGAGCAGTACTTC.

This clonotype was found a few times. The J gene is TRBJ2-5, the V gene TRBV9, with 9 positions matching TRBD1. V gave up 3 bases and J gave up 5 bases; unmatched junction bases: 11. The CDR3 is 16 amino acids. Per the germline V gene, CDR1 is SGDLS and CDR2 is YYNGEE. This CDR3 is CASSAPPGQGEETQYF. The CDR3 bases are TGTGCCAGCAGCGCCCCCCCGGGACAGGGTGAGGAGACCCAGTACTTC.

The V call is TRBV19, the J call TRBJ2-3; tentative D call: TRBD1 (6 bases). The CDR3 totals 14 residues. CDR1 and CDR2 from the germline V gene are LNHDA and SQIVND (reference sequence). Trimming left V 3 bases short and J 8 bases short, with 15 bases between. The CDR3: CASSIDRTQGTQYF. Written as DNA, the CDR3 is TGTGCCAGTAGTATCGACAGGACCCAGGGTACGCAGTATTTT.

V is TRBV20-1 and J is TRBJ2-1, with TRBD1 identical over 10 bases. CDR3 length: 13 amino acids. V was clipped by 6 bases and J by 3 bases; unmatched bases: 2. CDR1 is DFQATT and CDR2 is SNEGSKA in the germline V gene (reference sequence). The chain's CDR3 is CSARTGGYNEQFF. CDR3 nucleotide sequence: TGCAGTGCAAGGACAGGGGGCTACAATGAGCAGTTCTTC.

About this clonotype itself: Its ends do not fully match the called genes, so a read error is possible. The chain has TRBV12-3 or TRBV12-4 and TRBJ2-2; D is uncertain. The length of the CDR3 is 14 residues. CDR3 bases: TGTGCCAGCAGCTTAGGTTTAGGCACCGGGGAGCTGTTTTTT. Encoded protein: CASSLGLGTGELFF.

This clonotype was observed at least ten times. V and J are TRBV5-1 and TRBJ2-3, with D tentatively TRBD1 (5 bases). The CDR3 totals 14 residues. Germline-derived CDR1 and CDR2 are SGHRS and YFSETQ. V shed 5 bases and J shed 2 bases, with 12 bases lying between them. The CDR3 region has the DNA TGCGCCAGCAGGGAGTCGGACAACACAGATACGCAGTATTTT. Its protein is CASRESDNTDTQYF.

This chain links TRBV6-2 or TRBV6-3 with TRBJ2-1; TRBD2 might be the D (6 bases). Germline values: CDR1 MNHEY, CDR2 SVGEGT. V shed 6 bases and J shed 6 bases, with 24 bases lying between them. The CDR3 consists of 17 residues. This CDR3 is CASSPLLAVASVNEQFF. The CDR3 DNA reads as TGTGCCAGCAGCCCGCTTCTCGCGGTAGCTAGCGTCAATGAGCAGTTCTTC.